This entry is about one T cell receptor (beta chain). No antigen is known for it. These data are taken from a study of B cell selection in AIRE deficiency. The protocol was immunoSEQ multiplex PCR, while the TCRdb copy is restricted to in-frame clones and leaves out a portion. This sample yields roughly 23,000 clones, of which 95% to 97% are seen a single time; around 0.17% belongs to the top ten. Germline V gene data show CDR1 as MRHNA and CDR2 as SNTAGT. This CDR3 has 13 residues. J was trimmed by 3 bases and V by 9 bases; bases with no gene match: 8. Conventional CD4 T cells were sorted as CD4+CD127+ cells. Control samples were from healthy, unrelated donors. Overall study findings and caveats: About 31% of healthy-shared Treg TCRbeta sequences appeared in patient Tconv cells. Tconv and Treg cells from AIRE-deficient patients resembled healthy donors in TCRBV usage, CDR3 length and diversity.

The rearrangement joins TRBV6-4 to TRBJ2-7, with TRBD1 matching 7 bases. The sequencing sample was made of CD4+CD127+ conventional T cells sorted from PBMCs. The TCR originated in a human donor in good health. CDR3 in DNA: TGTGCCAGTGATCGGACAGGCTACTACGAGCAGTACTTC. Its protein product is CASDRTGYYEQYF.